This T cell receptor (beta chain) was sequenced in a study of Tregs in tolerant kidney transplant recipients. Whole-study findings and limits: Antigen-driven expansion was suggested because donor-specific Tregs expanded more than all Tregs in tolerant patients. Expanding Tregs on activated donor B cells appeared to best identify donor-specific TCRbeta clones. Few patients were studied, so findings need validation in larger groups. This study did not directly address biological reproducibility.

Sequencing was performed with immunoSEQ multiplex PCR; in TCRdb, only in-frame clones are kept and a portion is missing. The table includes tens of thousands of clones, 90% to 95% detected once. The nonmyeloablative bone marrow transplants came from related graft donors, with transient mixed chimerism. A remark on this clone: Its antigen is not identified.

The sequence was obtained from a human patient who received a combined kidney and bone marrow transplant. The graft donor may have given rise to some T cells. Sequencing used CD4+ T cells from blood (PBMCs), obtained 12 months after the transplant.

This chain's CDR3 is CASSPGLAPDTQYF. The CDR3 DNA sequence: TGCGCCAGCAGCCCGGGACTAGCCCCAGATACGCAGTATTTT. The rearrangement links TRBV4-1 to TRBJ2-3; the match to TRBD2 covers 9 bases. The CDR3 covers 14 residues. CDR1 and CDR2 from the germline V gene are MGHRA and YSYEKL. After removal of 4 bases from V and 4 bases from J, the junction contained 3 bases not matched to a gene.